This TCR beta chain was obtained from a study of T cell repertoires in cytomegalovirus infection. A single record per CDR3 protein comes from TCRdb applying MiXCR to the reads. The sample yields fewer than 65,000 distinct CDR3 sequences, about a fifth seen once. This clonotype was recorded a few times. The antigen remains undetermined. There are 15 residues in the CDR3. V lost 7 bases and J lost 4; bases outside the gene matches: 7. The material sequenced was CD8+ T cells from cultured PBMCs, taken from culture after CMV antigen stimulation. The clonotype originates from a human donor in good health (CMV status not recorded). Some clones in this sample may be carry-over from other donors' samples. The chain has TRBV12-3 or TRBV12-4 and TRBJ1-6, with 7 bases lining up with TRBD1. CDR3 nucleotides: TGTGCCAGCACCCTTGGGACAGCGTATAATTCACCCCTCCACTTT. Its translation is CASTLGTAYNSPLHF.